The rows below give T cell receptor beta chains drawn from one sample of a study of blood T cell repertoires in COVID-19. Sequencing was performed with immunoSEQ multiplex PCR; in TCRdb, only in-frame clones are kept and a portion is missing. The repertoire consists of about 84,000 clones, with 83% occurring once and the leading ten covering roughly 30%. The sequenced sample consisted of peripheral blood. The receptors were gathered from a woman older than 75 with acute or convalescent COVID-19. The CDR3 runs from the conserved cysteine through the conserved F or W. A D gene is named only where the DNA matches it firmly. Size tells how often a clone was seen (once, few, many) or the class of an expanded clone, and some rows leave it out.

CDR3 protein: CASSRPGVDGEQYF; CDR3 DNA: TGTGCCAGCAGCCGTCCGGGAGTAGATGGAGAGCAGTACTTC; clone size: .; D gene: .; V gene: TRBV16; J gene: TRBJ2-7
CDR3 protein: CASSPPGLGYNEQFF; CDR3 DNA: TGTGCCAGCAGCCCCCCGGGACTGGGATACAATGAGCAGTTCTTC; clone size: once; D gene: .; V gene: TRBV27; J gene: TRBJ2-1
CDR3 protein: CASSLSTTRDEQYF; CDR3 DNA: TGTGCCAGCAGCCTCAGCACGACAAGAGACGAGCAGTACTTC; clone size: .; D gene: .; V gene: TRBV7-9; J gene: TRBJ2-7
CDR3 protein: CATSPDTQYF; CDR3 DNA: TGTGCCACCTCCCCAGATACGCAGTATTTT; clone size: .; D gene: .; V gene: TRBV2; J gene: TRBJ2-3
CDR3 protein: CASSLGQPLSYEQYF; CDR3 DNA: TGCGCCAGCAGCCTGGGACAGCCCCTCTCCTACGAGCAGTACTTC; clone size: .; D gene: TRBD1; V gene: TRBV5-1; J gene: TRBJ2-7
CDR3 protein: CASSLGAGGYTGELFF; CDR3 DNA: TGCGCCAGCAGCTTGGGGGCGGGAGGCTACACCGGGGAGCTGTTTTTT; clone size: .; D gene: TRBD2; V gene: TRBV5-1; J gene: TRBJ2-2
CDR3 protein: CSVEEGTGVLMNTEAFF; CDR3 DNA: TGCAGCGTTGAAGAAGGGACAGGGGTTTTGATGAACACTGAAGCTTTCTTT; clone size: .; D gene: TRBD1; V gene: TRBV29-1; J gene: TRBJ1-1
CDR3 protein: CASSSTAGAEEGYTF; CDR3 DNA: TGTGCCAGCTCCTCCACCGCAGGGGCTGAGGAGGGCTACACCTTC; clone size: once; D gene: .; V gene: TRBV6-5; J gene: TRBJ1-2
CDR3 protein: CASSRLASEQYF; CDR3 DNA: TGTGCCAGCAGCAGACTAGCTTCCGAGCAGTACTTC; clone size: .; D gene: TRBD2; V gene: TRBV7-2; J gene: TRBJ2-7
CDR3 protein: CASSDSGTSAYNEQFF; CDR3 DNA: TGTGCCAGTAGTGACTCCGGGACTAGCGCATACAATGAGCAGTTCTTC; clone size: .; D gene: TRBD2; V gene: TRBV19; J gene: TRBJ2-1
CDR3 protein: CASSLGLADTGTQYF; CDR3 DNA: TGCGCCAGCAGCTTGGGGCTAGCGGATACGGGTACGCAGTATTTT; clone size: .; D gene: TRBD2; V gene: TRBV5-1; J gene: TRBJ2-3
CDR3 protein: CASRQVDTQYF; CDR3 DNA: TGTGCCAGCCGACAGGTAGATACGCAGTATTTT; clone size: .; D gene: .; V gene: TRBV2; J gene: TRBJ2-3
CDR3 protein: CASSYETGTSVYEQYF; CDR3 DNA: TGTGCCAGCAGTTACGAGACCGGGACTAGTGTCTACGAGCAGTACTTC; clone size: .; D gene: TRBD2; V gene: TRBV6-6; J gene: TRBJ2-7
CDR3 protein: CASSRQDNEQFF; CDR3 DNA: TGTGCCAGCAGCCGACAAGACAATGAGCAGTTCTTC; clone size: .; D gene: .; V gene: TRBV3-1/TRBV3-2; J gene: TRBJ2-1
CDR3 protein: CASSDIGELAKNIQYF; CDR3 DNA: TGCGCCAGCAGTGATATCGGAGAATTAGCCAAAAACATTCAGTACTTC; clone size: .; D gene: .; V gene: TRBV10-2; J gene: TRBJ2-4
CDR3 protein: CAISAGQGDSYEQYF; CDR3 DNA: TGTGCCATCAGTGCCGGACAGGGTGATTCCTACGAGCAGTACTTC; clone size: .; D gene: TRBD1; V gene: TRBV10-3; J gene: TRBJ2-7
CDR3 protein: CASSQDFRAGDNEQFF; CDR3 DNA: TGTGCCAGCAGCCAAGATTTTCGGGCGGGAGACAATGAGCAGTTCTTC; clone size: once; D gene: TRBD2; V gene: TRBV4-2; J gene: TRBJ2-1
CDR3 protein: CASSRETTVYGYTF; CDR3 DNA: TGTGCCAGCAGCCGAGAAACGACAGTCTATGGCTACACCTTC; clone size: few; D gene: .; V gene: TRBV11-1; J gene: TRBJ1-2
CDR3 protein: CASSGRLGETQYF; CDR3 DNA: TGTGCCAGTAGCGGGAGGCTGGGAGAGACCCAGTACTTC; clone size: .; D gene: TRBD2; V gene: TRBV19; J gene: TRBJ2-5
CDR3 protein: CSASSGEWDQPQHF; CDR3 DNA: TGCAGCGCCAGCTCGGGGGAATGGGATCAGCCCCAGCATTTT; clone size: .; D gene: .; V gene: TRBV29-1; J gene: TRBJ1-5